The entry that follows covers one TCR beta chain sequence. In the original workflow: Reference gene primer amplification gave nucleated cell count estimates. The table came from immunoSEQ multiplex PCR; TCRdb's copy has only in-frame clones and leaves some out. V, J and clone size are taken as reported in that table, and D and trimming were inferred from the DNA itself. The sample lists around 64,000 clones, over 75% seen once, with 4.5% to 6% in the top ten. The record originates from a study of blood T cell repertoires in COVID-19. Study summary: Material from acute and convalescent COVID-19 was sourced from the United States, Italy and Spain. Sources were T cells, B-cell-depleted T cells, or PBMCs; the material itself was cDNA or gDNA.

Germline V gene lookup returns CDR1 LNHDA and CDR2 SQIVND (reference sequence). CDR3 length: 15 amino acids. V lost 5 bases to trimming and J lost 2 bases; unmatched junction nucleotides: 5. The sequence came from a man older than 75 in a cohort sampled during active COVID-19. Sequenced input: peripheral blood. V gene TRBV19 combines with J gene TRBJ1-5; 8 positions match TRBD1. The CDR3 reads CASSPGQGGNQPQHF. The CDR3 DNA is TGTGCCAGTAGTCCCGGACAGGGAGGCAATCAGCCCCAGCATTTT.